Sample share makes the clone carrying this T cell receptor (beta chain) medium-sized. Its antigen is not known. Individually, TCR cDNA molecules were each labelled with a unique molecular identifier. In TCRdb, the 5' RACE reads were re-called with MiXCR into one record per CDR3 protein. The table has more than 8,000 distinct CDR3 sequences, approximately 5% seen once. This entry comes from a study of spatial heterogeneity in lung cancer. About the research overall: Each unique TCR and UMI combination was seen more than ten times on average in raw reads. Points from the study as a whole: Ubiquitous expanded tumor TCRs surfaced in blood more at resection than they did at follow-up.

The CDR3 runs to 16 residues. Time point: sample taken at primary tumor resection. Material for sequencing was whole RNA from tumor, nontumor lung or frozen PBMC, left unsorted. The sequence came from a male donor with early-stage non-small cell lung cancer. This chain joins TRBV3-2 and TRBJ2-3; no check of the table's D call, TRBD1, against the DNA was made. TRBV3-2 is a pseudogene. The input for sequencing was PBMCs, taken at surgery. DNA for the CDR3: TGTGCCAGCAGCCGCCAGACACGAACCCCTTCAGATACGCAGTATTTT. Encoded protein: CASSRQTRTPSDTQYF.